These 13 T cell receptor beta chains originate from one sample sequenced in a study of technical replicates of blood from a handful of donors. Method: immunoSEQ multiplex PCR; TCRdb's copy keeps in-frame clones and lacks some. The sample includes 50,000 to 55,000 clones, 86% seen only once; the top ten take over 5%. Sample: PBMCs. Source of these receptors: a human donor in good health. Some clones in this sample may be carry-over from other donors' samples.

The chain couples TRBV2 to TRBJ2-5, with D uncertain. The CDR3 spans 15 residues. The V end lost 5 bases, the J end lost 4 bases, and 17 bases lay between the germline ends. Germline V gene sequence: CDR1 SNHLY, CDR2 FYNNEI. This CDR3 reads CASSPRFSRVETQYF. CDR3 nucleotides: TGTGCCAGCAGTCCTCGCTTCTCCCGGGTAGAGACCCAGTACTTC.

The chain carries TRBV7-9 and TRBJ2-7; perhaps TRBD2 as D (6 bases). V dropped 5 bases and J dropped 0 bases, with 11 bases sitting between them. The CDR3 is 14 amino acids. CDR1 is SEHNR, CDR2 FQNEAQ, per germline (reference sequence). The DNA for the CDR3 is TGTGCCAGCAGCCCGAGCGGGTCCTCCTACGAGCAGTACTTC. It codes for CASSPSGSSYEQYF.

This sequence joins TRBV5-1 and TRBJ2-2, with D maybe TRBD1 (6 bases). CDR3 length equals 17 residues. Germline loops: CDR1 SGHRS, CDR2 YFSETQ. V lost 4 bases and J 4 bases, leaving 20 bases between the germline ends. CDR3 DNA sequence: TGCGCCAGCAGCCATCGGGACAACTTCCCGACCACCGGGGAGCTGTTTTTT. This translates into CASSHRDNFPTTGELFF.

The rearrangement links TRBV7-8 to TRBJ2-2; 8 nucleotides match TRBD1. V lost 6 bases and J lost 7; bases outside the gene matches: 7. The CDR3 consists of 14 residues. The germline CDR1 and CDR2 sequences are SGHVS and FQNEAQ. The CDR3 nucleotides read TGTGCCAGCAGAGACAGGGGAGTGTACGGGGAGCTGTTTTTT. Protein sequence: CASRDRGVYGELFF.

This clone has a handful of counts. This chain connects TRBV28 to TRBJ1-2; D is uncertain. V was pared by 5 bases and J by 5 bases, with 15 bases between. CDR3 length: 14 amino acids. Germline CDR1 MDHEN, CDR2 SYDVKM. This chain's CDR3 is CASSPPRREYGYTF. CDR3 in DNA: TGTGCCAGCAGTCCCCCCCGTAGGGAGTATGGCTACACCTTC.

This chain uses TRBV12-5 with TRBJ2-5; 9 positions match TRBD1. CDR1 LGHNT and CDR2 FRNRAP come from the germline V gene. The CDR3 loop spans 13 amino acids. Trimming took 6 bases from V and 4 from J; bases not matched to a gene: 3. The CDR3 loop is CASGAGQGETQYF. The CDR3 DNA follows: TGTGCTAGTGGCGCGGGACAGGGAGAGACCCAGTACTTC.

The CDR3 nucleotides are TGTGCCAGCAGCTTAGGGCAGGGTGAGACCCAGTACTTC. This translates into CASSLGQGETQYF. The chain couples TRBV7-2 to TRBJ2-5; tentatively, D is TRBD1 (5 bases). CDR1 is SGHTA and CDR2 is FQGNSA in the germline V gene. The CDR3 length is 13 residues. V dropped 1 base and J dropped 5 bases, with 8 bases sitting between them.

The chain employs TRBV5-4 and TRBJ1-4, with 9 bases fitting TRBD1. The CDR3 loop spans 14 amino acids. Germline lookup yields CDR1 SGHNT and CDR2 YYREEE (reference sequence). With 5 bases clipped from V and 5 bases from J, the junction kept 4 bases outside the gene matches. Here the CDR3 DNA reads TGTGCCAGCAGACGGGACAGGGAAAATGAAAAACTGTTTTTT. It yields the protein CASRRDRENEKLFF.

The gene calls are TRBV7-7 and TRBJ2-1; 7 bases are shared with TRBD2. Germline CDR1 reads SSHAT; CDR2 reads FNYEAQ (reference sequence). V shed 2 bases, J shed 5 bases, and the junction held 18 bases outside the gene matches. The CDR3 sequence is 19 residues long. The CDR3 reads CASSLRPPGGGGIDNEQFF. The CDR3 nucleotides are TGTGCCAGCAGCTTAAGGCCACCGGGGGGAGGCGGGATAGACAATGAGCAGTTCTTC.

This clone has only a few counts. The chain couples TRBV2 to TRBJ2-2; D might be TRBD2 (5 bases). The CDR3 runs 15 residues. Deletions cut 2 bases from V and 5 bases from J, with 12 bases between. CDR1 is SNHLY and CDR2 is FYNNEI in the germline V gene. CDR3 nucleotide sequence: TGTGCCAGCAGTGAAAGAGATGGCGGGACCGGGGAGCTGTTTTTT. This gives the protein CASSERDGGTGELFF.

This rearrangement joins TRBV5-1 to TRBJ2-7; TRBD2 matches 7 bases. The CDR3 covers 15 residues. Germline V gives CDR1 SGHRS, CDR2 YFSETQ. J was trimmed by 2 bases and V by 0 bases; bases with no gene match: 5. Here the CDR3 reads CASSLESGGAYEQYF. DNA of the CDR3: TGCGCCAGCAGCTTGGAGTCGGGGGGAGCCTACGAGCAGTACTTC.

J is TRBJ2-7 and V is TRBV7-9, with 11 bases lining up with TRBD1. With V trimmed by 0 bases and J by 6 bases, 4 bases remained unmatched. Per germline, CDR1 SEHNR and CDR2 FQNEAQ (reference sequence). The CDR3 sequence is 15 residues long. The chain's CDR3 is CASSLAGTGGGEQYF. Here the CDR3 DNA reads TGTGCCAGCAGCTTAGCGGGGACAGGGGGTGGCGAGCAGTACTTC. The whole variable domain, filled in from reference TRBV7-9 and TRBJ2-7, reads DTGVSQNPRHKITKRGQNVTFRCDPISEHNRLYWYRQTLGQGPEFLTYFQNEAQLEKSRLLSDRFSAERPKGSFSTLEIQRTEQGDSAMYLCASSLAGTGGGEQYFGPGTRLTVT.

The V gene is TRBV19, the J gene TRBJ1-3, with a weak D call TRBD1 (5 bases). V was cut by 6 bases and J by 1 base, with 7 bases left in between. The CDR3 runs to 13 residues. Germline CDR1 is LNHDA and CDR2 is SQIVND (reference sequence). The DNA for the CDR3 is TGTGCCAGTAGGGGGGGTTCTGGAAACACCATATATTTT. Its protein is CASRGGSGNTIYF.